This paragraph covers one TCR beta chain sequence. Its antigen remains unidentified. This CDR3 is also generated by other DNA sequences in the sample. The sample originates from a study of shared clonotypes between healthy human individuals. Study summary: With ages of 18 to 49, the donors were a couple of women and three men.

Only in-frame clones appear in the TCRdb table, and some are missing; sequencing was by immunoSEQ multiplex PCR. The repertoire holds roughly 2.6 million clones, with approximately 90% as singletons. Study findings and constraints: Relative to clonotypes present in all four donors, those not shared had lower generation probabilities. When naive CD4 clonotypes were compared across a few donors, 4% to 6.5% were shared. Estimated clonotype richness was generally higher in naive than memory subsets.

This CDR3 contains 11 residues. CDR1 SGHTA and CDR2 FQGTGA come from the germline V gene. Trimming pared 5 bases from V and 2 bases from J, leaving 3 bases between. Sequences were obtained from naive CD4+ T cells sorted from blood. As to subset: CD45RA+ positively selected. This TCR was recovered from a man younger than 35 in good health. This chain uses TRBV7-3 with TRBJ2-5; unclear D gene. The CDR3 here is CASSHQETQYF. The CDR3 region has the DNA TGTGCCAGCAGCCATCAAGAGACCCAGTACTTC.